These T cell receptor beta chains were read from a single sample in a study of T cells in Graves' hyperthyroidism and ophthalmopathy. Via MiXCR, TCRdb re-called the multiplex PCR reads, giving one row per CDR3 protein. The sample holds about 360,000 distinct CDR3 sequences, about 13% seen once. The sequenced material came from blood. The receptors derive from a woman aged 18-35 years with Graves' hyperthyroidism. The CDR3 runs from the conserved cysteine through the conserved F or W. A D gene is named only where the DNA matches it firmly. Rows give clone size only sometimes, using once, few, many, or a class for an expanded clone.

V	D	size	J	DNA	CDR3
TRBV11-3	NA	few	TRBJ2-1	TGTGCCAGCAGCTCTCCCCCCGGGCGAGCACGGAGGGGGCCCAATGAGCAGTTCTTC	CASSSPPGRARRGPNEQFF
TRBV20-1	NA	NA	TRBJ2-2	TGCAGTGCTAGAGACGGGGGAAGGACCACCGGGGAGCTGTTTTTT	CSARDGGRTTGELFF
TRBV19	NA	many	TRBJ2-3	TGTGCCAGTACAAGCGGTACCACAGATACGCAGTATTTT	CASTSGTTDTQYF
TRBV7-9	NA	many	TRBJ2-7	TGTGCCAGCAGCTTAGTTCAGGGGGGCTACGAGCAGTACTTC	CASSLVQGGYEQYF
TRBV18	NA	many	TRBJ1-1	TGTGCCAGCTCACCCCAAGCACGCGGCCCTGACACTGAAGCTTTCTTT	CASSPQARGPDTEAFF
TRBV6-1	TRBD1	many	TRBJ1-4	TGTGCCAGCAGCCCCCGGGACAGGGGGCCCGCAAATGAAAAACTGTTTTTT	CASSPRDRGPANEKLFF
TRBV7-2	NA	many	TRBJ2-5	TGTGCCAGCAGCTTAGTCTCCCAAGAGACCCAGTACTTC	CASSLVSQETQYF
TRBV5-8	TRBD2	NA	TRBJ2-3	TGTGCCAGCAGCGGGGGACTAGCGGTCACAGATACGCAGTATTTT	CASSGGLAVTDTQYF
TRBV28	NA	many	TRBJ1-1	TGTGCCAGCAGCCCGAGCGGGGCGGACACTGAAGCTTTCTTT	CASSPSGADTEAFF
TRBV20-1	TRBD2	few	TRBJ2-1	TGCAGTGGGACTTCGGGGGGGACTTACTCCTACAATGAGCAGTTCTTC	CSGTSGGTYSYNEQFF
TRBV28	TRBD2	many	TRBJ2-3	TGTGCCAGCACCTTGGGTCTAGCGGGTGCCCTCCCCATTAGCACAGATACGCAGTATTTT	CASTLGLAGALPISTDTQYF
TRBV27	NA	few	TRBJ1-4	TGTGCCAGCAGCCCGGTGGGGCAGCTGTTTAACGAAAAACTGTTTTTT	CASSPVGQLFNEKLFF
TRBV6-1	NA	NA	TRBJ2-2	TGTGCCAGCGATCTGGGCGACACCGGGGAGCTGTTTTTT	CASDLGDTGELFF
TRBV27	NA	many	TRBJ2-1	TGTGCCAGCATCAGCAGGGTTCTTAACACCCCCCGGAAGGGGAATGAGCAGTTCTTC	CASISRVLNTPRKGNEQFF